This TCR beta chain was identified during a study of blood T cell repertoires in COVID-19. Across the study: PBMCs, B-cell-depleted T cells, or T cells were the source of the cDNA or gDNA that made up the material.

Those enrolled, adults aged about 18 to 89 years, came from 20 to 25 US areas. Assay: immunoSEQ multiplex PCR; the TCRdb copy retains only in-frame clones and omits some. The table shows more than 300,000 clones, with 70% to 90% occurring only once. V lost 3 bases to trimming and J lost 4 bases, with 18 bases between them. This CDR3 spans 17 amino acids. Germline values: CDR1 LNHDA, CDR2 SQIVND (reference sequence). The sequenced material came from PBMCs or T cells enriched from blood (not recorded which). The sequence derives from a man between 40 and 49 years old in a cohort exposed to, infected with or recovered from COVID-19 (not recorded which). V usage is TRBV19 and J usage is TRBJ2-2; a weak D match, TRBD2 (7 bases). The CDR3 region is CASSMPRGGGLTGELFF. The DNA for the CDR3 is TGTGCCAGTAGTATGCCTAGGGGCGGGGGCCTCACCGGGGAGCTGTTTTTT.